These 13 T cell receptor beta chains originate from one sample sequenced in a study of T cells after yellow fever vaccination. TCRdb re-called the 5' RACE reads through MiXCR, storing one row per CDR3 protein. The table includes 25,000 or so distinct CDR3 sequences, approximately 4.2% detected once. Source: PBMCs, either bulk or a sorted T-cell subset (CD4+, CD8+, memory, or dextramer-sorted; not recorded which), taken on the day of the yellow fever booster vaccination. The source of these receptors is a man aged 18-30 years who received the YFV17D yellow fever vaccine.

This clonotype was recorded at least ten times. The chain carries TRBV7-2 and TRBJ2-2; D might be TRBD1 or TRBD2, each matching 7 bases. The CDR3 is 15 amino acids. Trimming removed 5 bases from V and 4 bases from J, with 14 bases in between. Germline CDR1 SGHTA, CDR2 FQGNSA. CDR3 sequence: CASSDQGGSTGELFF. The CDR3 DNA is TGTGCCAGCAGCGACCAGGGGGGGAGCACCGGGGAGCTGTTTTTT.

This clonotype occurred many times. This chain joins TRBV5-1 and TRBJ1-6; maybe TRBD1 (5 bases). Germline V gene data show CDR1 as SGHRS and CDR2 as YFSETQ. The V and J ends lost 7 bases and 7 bases respectively, with 9 bases between them. The CDR3 runs 12 residues. The CDR3 nucleotides are TGCGCCAGCCGGGGCGGCAATTCACCCCTCCACTTT. Protein: CASRGGNSPLHF.

This clonotype showed up many times. The chain recombines TRBV12-3 or TRBV12-4 with TRBJ2-3; TRBD1 aligns across 7 bases. Trimming at V came to 1 base and at J to 4 bases, leaving 8 bases not matched to a gene. This CDR3 region has 16 residues. Here the CDR3 DNA reads TGTGCCAGCAGTTTAGTTCCAGGGGGAAAATCAGATACGCAGTATTTT. It yields the protein CASSLVPGGKSDTQYF.

The chain couples TRBV19 to TRBJ1-2; TRBD1 matches 7 bases. V gave up 1 base and J gave up 12 bases; unmatched junction bases: 11. CDR3 length equals 14 residues. The germline V gene has CDR1 LNHDA and CDR2 SQIVND (reference sequence). In nucleotides, the CDR3 is TGTGCCAGTAGTATAGTCGGGGGACAGCTGGATAACACCTTC. Translated, it gives CASSIVGGQLDNTF.

This clonotype was found a few times. This sequence joins TRBV5-1 and TRBJ2-7; D gene uncertain. Germline loops: CDR1 SGHRS, CDR2 YFSETQ. V shed 0 bases and J shed 2 bases, with 9 bases lying between them. CDR3 length equals 14 residues. CDR3 DNA: TGCGCCAGCAGCTTGGACGGAACAACCTACGAGCAGTACTTC. This codes for CASSLDGTTYEQYF.

This clonotype was seen many times. This rearrangement joins TRBV6-2 or TRBV6-3 to TRBJ2-1, with a possible D match to TRBD2 (6 bases). The germline V gene encodes CDR1 MNHEY and CDR2 SVGEGT. Trimming took off 6 bases at V and 3 bases at J, with 12 bases between the two ends. The length of the CDR3 is 14 residues. CDR3 protein: CASSRLESYNEQFF. In DNA, the CDR3 is TGTGCCAGCAGCAGACTAGAAAGCTACAATGAGCAGTTCTTC.

The V call is TRBV12-3 or TRBV12-4, the J call TRBJ1-1; 9 bases fit TRBD1. The CDR3 runs to 14 residues. Trimming took 4 bases from V and 6 from J; bases not matched to a gene: 6. The DNA of the CDR3 is TGTGCCAGCAGTTCAAGGGACAGGGCCCCTGAAGCTTTCTTT. The encoded protein is CASSSRDRAPEAFF.

This clonotype was detected ten times or more. V and J are TRBV7-2 and TRBJ1-5; possibly TRBD1 for D (5 bases). The CDR3 is 13 amino acids. V dropped 4 bases and J dropped 3 bases, with 7 bases sitting between them. From germline, CDR1 is SGHTA and CDR2 FQGNSA. The CDR3 DNA sequence: TGTGCCAGCAGCTCCAGGGACAATCAGCCCCAGCATTTT. Encoded protein: CASSSRDNQPQHF.

This clonotype is termed medium-sized. The chain carries TRBV20-1 and TRBJ2-1; TRBD2 matches at 11 bases. The length of the CDR3 is 15 residues. Germline lookup yields CDR1 DFQATT and CDR2 SNEGSKA (reference sequence). Trimming at V came to 5 bases and at J to 8 bases, leaving 11 bases not matched to a gene. The CDR3 loop is CSALLAGGLSHEQFF. For the CDR3, the DNA is TGCAGTGCTCTCCTAGCGGGGGGACTAAGTCATGAGCAGTTCTTC.

This sequence joins TRBV30 and TRBJ2-6; possibly TRBD2 for D (5 bases). The V end was cut by 4 bases, the J end by 0 bases, with 28 bases between. Germline lookup yields CDR1 GTSNPN and CDR2 SVGIG (reference sequence). CDR3 length equals 21 residues. The CDR3 DNA is TGTGCCTGGAAGCGGTTAAGTGGCCCGGGAACCAATCACTCTGGGGCCAACGTCCTGACTTTC. Translating it yields CAWKRLSGPGTNHSGANVLTF.

This clonotype showed up many times. The chain recombines TRBV6-6 with TRBJ2-2; 8 bases line up with TRBD1. Germline values: CDR1 MNHNY, CDR2 SVGAGI (reference sequence). V gave up 5 bases and J gave up 8 bases; unmatched junction bases: 7. The CDR3 sequence is 14 residues long. Written as DNA, the CDR3 is TGTGCCAGCAGTCGACAGGGGAGGAGGGGGGAGCTGTTTTTT. It specifies CASSRQGRRGELFF.

The sample holds many counts of this clonotype. J is TRBJ2-3 and V is TRBV29-1; possible D gene TRBD2, 6 bases. Germline CDR1 SQVTM, CDR2 ANQGSEA. CDR3 length: 12 residues. Trimming took off 4 bases at V and 4 bases at J, with 9 bases between the two ends. For the CDR3, the DNA is TGCAGCGTTGGGGGAGGCCCAGATACGCAGTATTTT. Its protein product is CSVGGGPDTQYF.

Only a few counts were recorded for this clonotype. The rearrangement joins TRBV6-1 to TRBJ1-2; 7 nucleotides line up with TRBD1. Germline V gene sequence: CDR1 MNHNS, CDR2 SASEGT. The ends lost 4 bases at V and 0 bases at J; junction bases unmatched: 11. This CDR3 is built from 17 residues. The chain's CDR3 is CASSVGQPTFANYGYTF. In DNA, the CDR3 is TGTGCCAGCAGTGTGGGACAGCCGACTTTCGCTAACTATGGCTACACCTTC.